This TCR beta chain was identified during a study of blood T cell repertoires in COVID-19. Across the whole study: Researchers got acute and convalescent COVID-19 samples from the United States, Italy and Spain.

Germline values: CDR1 ENHRY, CDR2 SYGVKD. This CDR3 spans 12 amino acids. V was cut by 6 bases and J by 6 bases, with 11 bases left in between. Sequencing used immunoSEQ multiplex PCR; TCRdb keeps in-frame clones, though not all of them. The sample records roughly 250,000 clones, under 90% being singletons. The TCR comes from a woman aged 55-70 years with active or convalescent COVID-19. The chain is built from TRBV10-3 and TRBJ1-2; D is unresolved. The sequencing sample was made of peripheral blood. CDR3 nucleotide sequence: TGTGCCATCAGGGAAAAGGAGGATGGCTACACCTTC. Protein sequence: CAIREKEDGYTF.